A single sample is the source of the 5 T cell receptor beta chains below, sequenced in a study of metastatic and nonmetastatic thyroid tumors. All patients reached thyroid surgery having received no treatment beforehand. TCRdb ran MiXCR on the PCR reads. The repertoire includes around 19,000 clones, approximately 31% of them detected once, and about 14% sits in the top ten. Sequencing was done on a sample of blood. The source is a female donor with papillary thyroid cancer or a benign thyroid nodule (not recorded which). Some clones in this sample may be carry-over from other donors' samples.

The chain recombines TRBV11-2 with TRBJ2-1; no definite D call. Trimming pared 2 bases from V and 2 bases from J, leaving 10 bases between. CDR1 and CDR2 from the germline V gene are SGHAT and FQNNGV. CDR3 length: 15 residues. The CDR3 DNA reads TGTGCCAGCAGCTTACAAGCGAGCGCCTACAATGAGCAGTTCTTC. It encodes CASSLQASAYNEQFF.

A single count supports this clone. V usage is TRBV11-1 and J usage is TRBJ2-7; 14 nucleotides agree with TRBD2. The CDR3 loop spans 16 amino acids. CDR1 and CDR2 from the germline V gene are SGHAT and FQDESV (reference sequence). The V and J ends lost 4 bases and 1 base, in that order; junction bases with no gene match: 3. In nucleotides, the CDR3 is TGTGCCAGCAGCTCCGGGACTAGCGGGGGATCCTACGAGCAGTACTTC. Translating it yields CASSSGTSGGSYEQYF. Combining the CDR3 with reference TRBV11-1 and TRBJ2-7 gives the whole variable domain EAEVAQSPRYKITEKSQAVAFWCDPISGHATLYWYRQILGQGPELLVQFQDESVVDDSQLPKDRFSAERLKGVDSTLKIQPAELGDSAMYLCASSSGTSGGSYEQYFGPGTRLTVT.

This clone showed up just a few times. The chain has TRBV5-1 and TRBJ1-2; 7 positions agree with TRBD1. With 0 bases clipped from V and 4 bases from J, the junction kept 3 bases outside the gene matches. This CDR3 contains 14 residues. Germline V gene sequence: CDR1 SGHRS, CDR2 YFSETQ. The CDR3 DNA sequence: TGCGCCAGCAGCTTGGCGGGACAGTCCTATGGCTACACCTTC. Translated, it gives CASSLAGQSYGYTF. The complete variable domain, with remaining parts taken from reference TRBV5-1 and TRBJ1-2, reads KAGVTQTPRYLIKTRGQQVTLSCSPISGHRSVSWYQQTPGQGLQFLFEYFSETQRNKGNFPGRFSGRQFSNSRSEMNVSTLELGDSALYLCASSLAGQSYGYTFGSGTRLTVV.

The genes are TRBV7-8 and TRBJ2-2; D call uncertain. From germline, CDR1 is SGHVS and CDR2 FQNEAQ. CDR3 size: 15 residues. Trimming cost V 10 bases and J 3 bases, with 18 bases left between them. The DNA for the CDR3 is TGTGCCAACGGAGATGAAACCGCGGACACCGGGGAGCTGTTTTTT. This encodes CANGDETADTGELFF.

V is TRBV5-1 and J is TRBJ2-7; D remains ambiguous. Germline CDR1 reads SGHRS; CDR2 reads YFSETQ. Trimming pared 4 bases from V and 3 bases from J, leaving 14 bases between. CDR3 length equals 14 residues. CDR3 loop: CASSLKAGYYEQYF. The CDR3 DNA reads TGCGCCAGCAGCCTTAAGGCAGGCTACTACGAGCAGTACTTC.